This T cell receptor beta chain is drawn from a study of blood T cell repertoires in COVID-19. Study summary: Acute and convalescent COVID-19 samples came from the United States, Italy and Spain. From T cells, B-cell-depleted T cells, or PBMCs came the material, which was cDNA or gDNA.

Cohort placement rested on clinical history that participants reported themselves. Resolution of symptoms, clearance, or two negative PCRs was present in recovered Cohort 3 donors. The germline V gene has CDR1 KGHSH and CDR2 LQKENI. V lost 2 bases, J lost 4 bases, and 6 bases lay in between. The CDR3 has 14 residues. Assay: immunoSEQ multiplex PCR; the TCRdb copy retains only in-frame clones and omits some. Of some 530,000 clones listed, around nine tenths are singletons. As regards this clone: Within the sample, other DNA sequences also encode this same CDR3.

The TCR was taken from a woman aged 55-70 years who had recovered from COVID-19. The sequenced material came from PBMCs or T cells enriched from blood (not recorded which). V gene TRBV18 combines with J gene TRBJ1-6; the D is unclear. The CDR3 spells CASSPGQYNSPLHF. The CDR3 coding sequence is TGTGCCAGCTCACCAGGGCAATATAATTCACCCCTCCACTTT.